Sequencing of this T cell receptor beta chain was carried out in a study of identifying expanded T cells in peripheral blood. Collection occurred without any documented infections or immune events in donors. On this clone: Its antigen is as yet unknown.

After removal of 2 bases from V and 4 bases from J, the junction contained 7 bases not matched to a gene. Germline V gene lookup returns CDR1 MNHNS and CDR2 SASEGT. This CDR3 is built from 15 residues. Clones were sequenced by immunoSEQ multiplex PCR, and TCRdb holds only the in-frame ones, with some missing. The table has around 78,000 clones, 80% to 90% seen once. Study-wide results and caveats: Differentially abundant clones: 1 to 1.5 between replicates, about 15 at around 15 days, less than 25 at four. Roughly two-week clone count variance significantly increased as total template count grew.

The J gene is TRBJ1-1, the V gene TRBV6-1; 7 bases match TRBD1. The sequence was collected from a person between 18 and 75 years old in good health. The sequencing sample was made of blood. The CDR3 loop is CASSELAGGITEAFF. CDR3 sequence (DNA): TGTGCCAGCAGTGAACTCGCAGGGGGTATCACTGAAGCTTTCTTT.